The 15 T cell receptor beta chains below all came from one sample that was sequenced in a study of early T cells in non-severe SARS-CoV-2 infection. Each CDR3 protein is one row after TCRdb ran MiXCR on the 5' RACE reads. The table lists about 37,000 distinct CDR3 sequences, less than 6.5% of them singletons. The sequences come from whole blood, collected at baseline. These receptors came from an adult who was a healthcare worker with PCR-confirmed SARS-CoV-2 infection or an uninfected control (not recorded which).

In its sample, this clonotype was seen a few times. A read error may produce the germline difference seen at one junction end. The V call is TRBV9, the J call TRBJ2-7, with 9 bases aligning to TRBD1. This CDR3 region has 14 residues. Germline V gene sequence: CDR1 SGDLS, CDR2 YYNGEE. The CDR3 sequence is CVSSPGDRVYEQYF. The CDR3 DNA sequence: TGTGTCAGCAGCCCTGGGGACAGGGTGTACGAGCAGTACTTC.

In this sample, this clonotype turned up many times. V and J are TRBV29-1 and TRBJ1-2, with D tentatively TRBD1 (6 bases). The V end was cut by 5 bases, the J end by 8 bases, with 18 bases between. This CDR3 is 13 amino acids long. Germline values: CDR1 SQVTM, CDR2 ANQGSEA. Here the CDR3 DNA reads TGCAGCGTTAAGCCGACAGGTGCTGAGGGCTACACCTTC. This sequence encodes CSVKPTGAEGYTF. Supplemented by reference TRBV29-1 and TRBJ1-2, the full variable domain reads SAVISQKPSRDICQRGTSLTIQCQVDSQVTMMFWYRQQPGQSLTLIATANQGSEATYESGFVIDKFPISRPNLTFSTLTVSNMSPEDSSIYLCSVKPTGAEGYTFGSGTRLTVV.

There are a few counts of this clonotype. The genes are TRBV11-2 and TRBJ2-7; D unresolved. Trimming pared 5 bases from V and 0 bases from J, leaving 11 bases between. From germline, CDR1 is SGHAT and CDR2 FQNNGV. This CDR3 region has 14 residues. The CDR3: CASSGLASSYEQYV. CDR3 bases: TGTGCCAGCAGCGGATTGGCCAGCTCCTACGAGCAGTACGTC.

A few counts support this clonotype. The CDR3 nucleotides are TGTGCCAGCAGCCTGACAGGGCTCTCTGGAAACACCATATATTTT. This translates into CASSLTGLSGNTIYF. The V call is TRBV6-5, the J call TRBJ1-3; TRBD1 matches at 7 bases. CDR1 MNHEY and CDR2 SVGAGI come from the germline V gene. The J segment lost 0 bases and the V segment lost 6 bases, leaving 5 bases of the junction unmatched. This CDR3 is 15 amino acids long.

Only a few counts were recorded for this clonotype. The chain carries TRBV12-3 or TRBV12-4 and TRBJ2-2; a weak D match, TRBD2 (5 bases). The V gene lost 3 bases and the J gene lost 3 bases, with 11 bases spanning the gap. This CDR3 spans 15 amino acids. The CDR3 DNA sequence: TGTGCCAGCAGTTTCCCGGGATGGGACACCGGGGAGCTGTTTTTT. Protein sequence: CASSFPGWDTGELFF.

This chain uses TRBV9 with TRBJ2-5, with D possibly matching TRBD1 (5 bases). V shed 0 bases and J shed 0 bases, with 18 bases lying between them. Germline V gene lookup returns CDR1 SGDLS and CDR2 YYNGEE. The CDR3 extends over 18 amino acids. CDR3 residues: CASSVAPSDSFYQETQYF. The CDR3 DNA reads as TGTGCCAGCAGCGTAGCCCCATCCGACAGTTTCTACCAAGAGACCCAGTACTTC. The full variable domain, with the rest looked up from reference TRBV9 and TRBJ2-5, is DSGVTQTPKHLITATGQRVTLRCSPRSGDLSVYWYQQSLDQGLQFLIQYYNGEERAKGNILERFSAQQFPDLHSELNLSSLELGDSALYFCASSVAPSDSFYQETQYFGPGTRLLVL.

This clonotype was counted only a few times. The rearrangement uses TRBV19 and TRBJ2-2; 8 bases agree with TRBD2. V was pared by 1 base and J by 4 bases, with 5 bases of the junction left unmatched. This CDR3 is 16 amino acids long. The germline CDR1 and CDR2 sequences are LNHDA and SQIVND (reference sequence). Here the CDR3 DNA reads TGTGCCAGTAGTATAGTCGGACTAGCCGTCACCGGGGAGCTGTTTTTT. Its translation: CASSIVGLAVTGELFF.

The table lists this clonotype with many counts. V is TRBV5-4 and J is TRBJ2-3; TRBD2 matches at 11 bases. The junction had 3 bases not matched to a gene; V was cut back by 1 base and J by 2 bases. CDR1 is SGHNT and CDR2 is YYREEE in the germline V gene (reference sequence). This CDR3 spans 16 amino acids. Here the CDR3 DNA reads TGTGCCAGCAGCTTGATGGGACTAGCGGTCACAGATACGCAGTATTTT. Translated: CASSLMGLAVTDTQYF. The whole variable domain, remainder taken from reference TRBV5-4 and TRBJ2-3, is ETGVTQSPTHLIKTRGQQVTLRCSSQSGHNTVSWYQQALGQGPQFIFQYYREEENGRGNFPPRFSGLQFPNYSSELNVNALELDDSALYLCASSLMGLAVTDTQYFGPGTRLTVL.

J is TRBJ2-3 and V is TRBV4-3; TRBD1 matches at 9 bases. The germline gives CDR1 LGHNA, CDR2 YSLEER. Unmatched junction bases numbered 2, after V lost 3 bases and J lost 1 base. The CDR3 has 15 amino acids. DNA of the CDR3: TGCGCCAGCAGCCACCGGACAGGGGGCACAGATACGCAGTATTTT. Translating gives CASSHRTGGTDTQYF.

The sample holds many counts of this clonotype. This sequence joins TRBV24-1 and TRBJ1-1, with 8 bases that match TRBD1. Germline CDR1 reads KGHDR; CDR2 reads SFDVKD. The CDR3 has 12 residues. Unmatched junction bases numbered 11, after V lost 10 bases and J lost 11 bases. The CDR3 sequence is CATRDRHGGAFF. DNA of the CDR3: TGTGCCACTCGGGACAGGCACGGCGGCGCTTTCTTT.

This clonotype was counted at least ten times. The chain has TRBV28 and TRBJ2-7; D remains ambiguous. V was trimmed by 6 bases and J by 3 bases, leaving 6 bases between them. The CDR3 extends over 11 amino acids. In germline, CDR1 is MDHEN, CDR2 SYDVKM. The CDR3 DNA follows: TGTGCCAGCAGCCCAGGCTACGAGCAGTACTTC. Amino acids: CASSPGYEQYF.

This clonotype was seen ten or more times. V is TRBV9 and J is TRBJ1-6, with a possible D match to TRBD1 (6 bases). V was shortened by 0 bases and J by 9 bases, with 13 bases between the two germline ends. CDR1 and CDR2 (germline): SGDLS, YYNGEE. CDR3 length equals 15 residues. CDR3 in amino acids: CASSVAGAEGSPLHF. The CDR3 bases are TGTGCCAGCAGCGTAGCGGGGGCAGAAGGTTCACCCCTCCACTTT.

The sample holds a few counts of this clonotype. The chain recombines TRBV24-1 with TRBJ1-1; TRBD1 matches at 7 bases. V trimming: 5 bases; J trimming: 7 bases; junction bases outside the gene matches: 0. CDR1 and CDR2 (germline): KGHDR, SFDVKD. The CDR3 has 11 amino acids. CDR3 in amino acids: CATSGDSEAFF. DNA of the CDR3: TGTGCCACCAGTGGGGACAGTGAAGCTTTCTTT.

This clonotype has ten or more counts. A junction boundary mismatches the germline segment, possibly from a read error. The rearrangement joins TRBV5-1 to TRBJ2-7; the D is unclear. Germline CDR1 SGHRS, CDR2 YFSETQ. This CDR3 contains 12 residues. The CDR3, as DNA: TGCGCGAGCAGAGGTCGAGGTGGCGAGCAGTACTTC. Translated, it gives CASRGRGGEQYF.

The sample holds many counts of this clonotype. This sequence joins TRBV27 and TRBJ2-1; 11 bases align to TRBD2. This CDR3 region has 15 residues. V lost 7 bases and J lost 5; bases outside the gene matches: 7. Germline V gene lookup returns CDR1 MNHEY and CDR2 SMNVEV (reference sequence). This CDR3 reads CASTAGTSGHNEQFF. CDR3 sequence (DNA): TGTGCCAGCACAGCCGGGACTAGCGGTCACAATGAGCAGTTCTTC.